One sample yielded the 11 T cell receptor beta chains listed below, sequenced in a study of blood T cell repertoires in COVID-19. The table came from immunoSEQ multiplex PCR; TCRdb's copy has only in-frame clones and leaves some out. The sample shows fewer than 500,000 clones, about 80% of them seen only once. Sequencing was done on a sample of peripheral blood. The receptors stem from a human donor with acute or convalescent COVID-19. The donor label of this sample is uncertain.

This clone was recorded many times. The chain links TRBV6-4 to TRBJ1-1; D is undetermined. V was clipped by 3 bases and J by 0 bases, with 5 bases between them. The CDR3 length is 13 residues. Germline CDR1 is MRHNA and CDR2 is SNTAGT. The CDR3, as DNA: TGTGCCAGCAGTGAACGAGTGAACACTGAAGCTTTCTTT. Translation: CASSERVNTEAFF.

The table lists this clone with many counts. The chain recombines TRBV5-4 with TRBJ2-1; a weak D match, TRBD2 (6 bases). CDR1 is SGHNT, CDR2 YYREEE, per germline (reference sequence). Trimming pared 4 bases from V and 8 bases from J, leaving 22 bases between. The CDR3 length is 16 residues. CDR3: CASSLTRGLGVHEQFF. CDR3 coding DNA: TGTGCCAGCAGCCTAACGCGGGGCTTAGGGGTCCATGAGCAGTTCTTC. Full variable domain (missing parts from reference TRBV5-4 and TRBJ2-1): ETGVTQSPTHLIKTRGQQVTLRCSSQSGHNTVSWYQQALGQGPQFIFQYYREEENGRGNFPPRFSGLQFPNYSSELNVNALELDDSALYLCASSLTRGLGVHEQFFGPGTRLTVL.

The genes are TRBV30 and TRBJ1-3, with a tentative D call TRBD1 (5 bases). The V gene lost 1 base and the J gene lost 3 bases, with 7 bases spanning the gap. CDR3 length: 13 amino acids. Germline V CDR1 and CDR2: GTSNPN, SVGIG (reference sequence). The CDR3 loop reads CAWSAGFGNTIYF. CDR3 sequence (DNA): TGTGCCTGGAGTGCAGGGTTTGGAAACACCATATATTTT.

The chain is built from TRBV6-5 and TRBJ2-2; the D gene is possibly TRBD2 (6 bases). V lost 7 bases to trimming and J lost 7 bases, with 13 bases between them. This CDR3 has 13 amino acids. Germline V CDR1 and CDR2: MNHEY, SVGAGI. Written as DNA, the CDR3 is TGTGCCAGCACCAGACTAGTTGGCGGGGAGCTGTTTTTT. This encodes CASTRLVGGELFF.

The chain is built from TRBV27 and TRBJ1-1; tentative D call: TRBD1 (5 bases). Per germline, CDR1 MNHEY and CDR2 SMNVEV (reference sequence). The CDR3 extends over 19 amino acids. Trimming cost V 9 bases and J 1 base, with 30 bases left between them. CDR3 sequence: CARSPLVGGALLKNTEAFF. CDR3 nucleotide sequence: TGTGCCAGGTCTCCACTCGTCGGGGGTGCCCTCCTTAAGAACACTGAAGCTTTCTTT.

The chain carries TRBV2 and TRBJ2-1; 8 bases are shared with TRBD1. The germline CDR1 and CDR2 sequences are SNHLY and FYNNEI. The CDR3 consists of 14 residues. J lost 6 bases, V lost 6 bases, and 7 bases had no gene match. CDR3 in amino acids: CASSGQGGSNEQFF. Here the CDR3 DNA reads TGTGCCAGCAGCGGACAGGGAGGTAGCAATGAGCAGTTCTTC.

The V gene is TRBV7-8, the J gene TRBJ1-5, with a weak D call TRBD1 (6 bases). Germline values: CDR1 SGHVS, CDR2 FQNEAQ. The CDR3 totals 15 residues. Trimming stripped 0 bases from V and 3 bases from J, with 9 bases between. The CDR3 DNA reads as TGTGCCAGCAGCTTAGCTGCAGGGGACAATCAGCCCCAGCATTTT. Translated: CASSLAAGDNQPQHF.

The CDR3 reads CASSLSGVSGNTIYF. CDR3 nucleotide sequence: TGTGCCAGCAGCTTATCGGGGGTTTCGGGAAACACCATATATTTT. The chain is built from TRBV7-2 and TRBJ1-3, with D maybe TRBD1 (5 bases). V was shortened by 2 bases and J by 4 bases, with 12 bases between the two germline ends. This CDR3 has 15 amino acids. Germline V gives CDR1 SGHTA, CDR2 FQGNSA.

The chain recombines TRBV20-1 with TRBJ1-2, with 7 nucleotides matching TRBD1. This CDR3 spans 13 amino acids. V gave up 3 bases and J gave up 4 bases; unmatched junction bases: 5. CDR1 and CDR2 from the germline V gene are DFQATT and SNEGSKA (reference sequence). For the CDR3, the DNA is TGCAGTGCTAGTAGGGGGACAGTCTATGGCTACACCTTC. Translating it yields CSASRGTVYGYTF.

This clone was recorded only once. The chain employs TRBV9 and TRBJ2-1; 14 nucleotides line up with TRBD2. In germline, CDR1 is SGDLS, CDR2 YYNGEE. Losses at the gene ends were 4 bases for V and 6 bases for J; bases not matched to a gene: 6. The CDR3 extends over 16 amino acids. CDR3 DNA sequence: TGTGCCAGCAGCTCCCCGGGACTAGCGGGGGTCAATGAGCAGTTCTTC. This sequence encodes CASSSPGLAGVNEQFF.

In this sample, this clone turned up a few times. The V and J genes are TRBV6-5 and TRBJ1-1; D is ambiguous. Germline CDR1 and CDR2: MNHEY and SVGAGI. The V gene lost 4 bases and the J gene lost 10 bases, with 16 bases spanning the gap. This CDR3 region has 13 residues. The CDR3 DNA reads TGTGCCAGCAGTTCTCCGGGATCCAAGGCAGCTTTCTTT. Protein product: CASSSPGSKAAFF.